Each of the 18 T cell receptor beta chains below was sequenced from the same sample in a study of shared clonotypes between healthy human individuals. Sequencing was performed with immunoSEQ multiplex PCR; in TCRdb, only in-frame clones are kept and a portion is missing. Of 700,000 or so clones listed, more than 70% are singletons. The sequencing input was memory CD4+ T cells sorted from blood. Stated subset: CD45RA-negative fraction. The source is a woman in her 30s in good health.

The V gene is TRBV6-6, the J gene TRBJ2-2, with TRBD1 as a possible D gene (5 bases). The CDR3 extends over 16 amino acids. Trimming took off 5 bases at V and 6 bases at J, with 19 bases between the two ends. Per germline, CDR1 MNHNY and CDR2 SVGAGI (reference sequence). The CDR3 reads CASSTVHYQGAGELFF. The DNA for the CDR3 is TGTGCCAGCAGTACCGTCCACTACCAGGGTGCCGGGGAGCTGTTTTTT.

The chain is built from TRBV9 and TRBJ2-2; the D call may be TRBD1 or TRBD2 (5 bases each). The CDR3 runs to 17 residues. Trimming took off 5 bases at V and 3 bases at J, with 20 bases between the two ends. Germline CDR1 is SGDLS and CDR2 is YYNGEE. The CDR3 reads CASSARLRGADTGELFF. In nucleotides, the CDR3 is TGTGCCAGCAGTGCGCGGTTGCGAGGGGCGGACACCGGGGAGCTGTTTTTT.

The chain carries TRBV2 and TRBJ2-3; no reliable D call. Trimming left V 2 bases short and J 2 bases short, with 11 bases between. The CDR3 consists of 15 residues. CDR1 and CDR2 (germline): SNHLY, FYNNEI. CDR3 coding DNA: TGTGCCAGCAGTGAACCCCAGGCCCTCACAGATACGCAGTATTTT. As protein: CASSEPQALTDTQYF.

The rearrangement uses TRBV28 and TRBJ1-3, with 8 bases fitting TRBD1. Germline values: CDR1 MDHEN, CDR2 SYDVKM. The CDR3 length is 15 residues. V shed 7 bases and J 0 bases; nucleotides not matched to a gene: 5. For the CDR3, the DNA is TGTGCCAGCAACACACAGGGGGGCTCTGGAAACACCATATATTTT. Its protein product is CASNTQGGSGNTIYF.

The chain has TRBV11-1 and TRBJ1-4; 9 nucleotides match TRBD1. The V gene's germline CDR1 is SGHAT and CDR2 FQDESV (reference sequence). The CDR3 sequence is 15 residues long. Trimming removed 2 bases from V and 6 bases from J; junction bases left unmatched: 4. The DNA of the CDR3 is TGTGCCAGCAGCTTAACCGGGACAGGGCATGAAAAACTGTTTTTT. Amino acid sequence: CASSLTGTGHEKLFF.

The DNA of the CDR3 is TGTGCCAGCAGCTTAGTCAACATCCAACAAATTAGGCGGGACGGGGAGCTGTTTTTT. It is translated as CASSLVNIQQIRRDGELFF. The chain links TRBV7-8 to TRBJ2-2; possible D gene TRBD2, 6 bases. The CDR3 extends over 19 amino acids. Trimming cost V 1 base and J 7 bases, with 25 bases left between them. Germline V CDR1 and CDR2: SGHVS, FQNEAQ.

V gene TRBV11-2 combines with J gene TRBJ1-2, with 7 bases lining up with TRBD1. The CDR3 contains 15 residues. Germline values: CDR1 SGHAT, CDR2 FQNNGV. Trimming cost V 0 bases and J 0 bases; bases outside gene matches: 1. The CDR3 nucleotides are TGTGCCAGCAGCTTAGAGGGACAGTCTAACTATGGCTACACCTTC. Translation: CASSLEGQSNYGYTF. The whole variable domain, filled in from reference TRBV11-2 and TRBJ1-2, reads EAGVAQSPRYKIIEKRQSVAFWCNPISGHATLYWYQQILGQGPKLLIQFQNNGVVDDSQLPKDRFSAERLKGVDSTLKIQPAKLEDSAVYLCASSLEGQSNYGYTFGSGTRLTVV.

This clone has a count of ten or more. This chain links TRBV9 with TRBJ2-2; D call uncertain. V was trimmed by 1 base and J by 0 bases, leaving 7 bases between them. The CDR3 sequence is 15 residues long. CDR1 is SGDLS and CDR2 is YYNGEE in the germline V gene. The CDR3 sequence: CASSVSQTNTGELFF. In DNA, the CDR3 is TGTGCCAGCAGCGTATCGCAAACGAACACCGGGGAGCTGTTTTTT. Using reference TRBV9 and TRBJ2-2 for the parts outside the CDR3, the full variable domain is DSGVTQTPKHLITATGQRVTLRCSPRSGDLSVYWYQQSLDQGLQFLIQYYNGEERAKGNILERFSAQQFPDLHSELNLSSLELGDSALYFCASSVSQTNTGELFFGEGSRLTVL.

In DNA form, the CDR3 reads TGTGCCAGCAGCTTAGGGGGGTACGCCACAGATACGCAGTATTTT. This gives the protein CASSLGGYATDTQYF. The gene calls are TRBV7-9 and TRBJ2-3; either TRBD1 or TRBD2 may fit D (5 bases each). This CDR3 region has 15 residues. Germline V lookup: CDR1 SEHNR, CDR2 FQNEAQ (reference sequence). V was trimmed by 1 base and J by 2 bases, leaving 10 bases between them.

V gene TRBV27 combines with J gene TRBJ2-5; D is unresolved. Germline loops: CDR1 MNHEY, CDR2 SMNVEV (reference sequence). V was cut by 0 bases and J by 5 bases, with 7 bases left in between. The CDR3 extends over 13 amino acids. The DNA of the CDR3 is TGTGCCAGCAGTTTATCTAGAATGGAGACCCAGTACTTC. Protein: CASSLSRMETQYF.

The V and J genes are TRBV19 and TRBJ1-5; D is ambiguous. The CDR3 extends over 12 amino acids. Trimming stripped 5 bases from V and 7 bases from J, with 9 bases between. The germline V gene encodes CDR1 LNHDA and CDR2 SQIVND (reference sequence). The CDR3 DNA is TGTGCCAGTAGTTCCCCCGTACAGCCCCAGCATTTT. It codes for CASSSPVQPQHF.

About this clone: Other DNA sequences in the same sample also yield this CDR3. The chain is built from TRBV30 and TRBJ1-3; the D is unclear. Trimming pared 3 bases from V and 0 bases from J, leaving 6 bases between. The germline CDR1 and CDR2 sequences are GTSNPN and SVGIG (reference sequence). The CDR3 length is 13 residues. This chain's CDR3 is CAWRQSSGNTIYF. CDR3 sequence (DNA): TGTGCCTGGAGACAGAGCTCTGGAAACACCATATATTTT.

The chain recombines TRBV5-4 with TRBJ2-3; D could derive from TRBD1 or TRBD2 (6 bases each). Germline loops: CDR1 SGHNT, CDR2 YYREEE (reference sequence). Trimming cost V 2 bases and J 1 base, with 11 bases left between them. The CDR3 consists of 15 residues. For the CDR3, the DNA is TGTGCCAGCAGCTTACCGGGGGCCCGCACAGATACGCAGTATTTT. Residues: CASSLPGARTDTQYF.

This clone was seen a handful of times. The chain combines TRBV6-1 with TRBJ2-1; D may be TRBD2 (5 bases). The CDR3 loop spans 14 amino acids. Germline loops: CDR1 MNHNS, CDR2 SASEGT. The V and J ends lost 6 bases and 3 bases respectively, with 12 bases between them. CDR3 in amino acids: CASRVTADYNEQFF. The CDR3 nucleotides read TGTGCCAGCAGGGTCACAGCGGACTACAATGAGCAGTTCTTC.

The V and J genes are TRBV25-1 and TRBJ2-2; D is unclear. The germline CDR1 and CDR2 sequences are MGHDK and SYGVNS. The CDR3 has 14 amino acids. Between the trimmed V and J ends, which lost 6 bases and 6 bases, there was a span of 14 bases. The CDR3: CASSRDREPGELFF. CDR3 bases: TGTGCCAGCAGCCGAGACCGCGAGCCCGGGGAGCTGTTTTTT.

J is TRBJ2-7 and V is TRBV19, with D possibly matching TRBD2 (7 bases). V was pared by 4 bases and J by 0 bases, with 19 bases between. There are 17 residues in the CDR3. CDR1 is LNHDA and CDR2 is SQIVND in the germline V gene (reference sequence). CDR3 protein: CASSSLRGGGDSYEQYF. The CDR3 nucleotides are TGTGCCAGTAGTAGCCTCCGGGGAGGGGGGGACTCCTACGAGCAGTACTTC.

The CDR3 region has the DNA TGCGCCAGCAGCCAAGCGAGACAGATAGCTAATGAAAAACTGTTTTTT. Translating it yields CASSQARQIANEKLFF. This chain connects TRBV4-1 to TRBJ1-4; D is perhaps TRBD1 (5 bases). The ends were cut back, 1 base at V and 3 bases at J, with 12 bases in the middle. This CDR3 has 16 residues. Germline loops: CDR1 MGHRA, CDR2 YSYEKL.

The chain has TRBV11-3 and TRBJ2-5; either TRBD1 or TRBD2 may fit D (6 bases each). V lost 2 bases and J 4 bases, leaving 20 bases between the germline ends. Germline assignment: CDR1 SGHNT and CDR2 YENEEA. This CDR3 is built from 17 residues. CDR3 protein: CASSLLIGGLASETQYF. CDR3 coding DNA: TGTGCCAGCAGCTTACTGATTGGGGGGCTAGCATCAGAGACCCAGTACTTC.